This is a list of T cell receptor beta chains from one sample in a study of vaccination and CD4 T cells after COVID-19. Which antigens these TCRs recognize remains unknown. Via MiXCR, TCRdb re-called the PCR reads, giving one row per CDR3 protein. The table records about 23,000 distinct CDR3 sequences, around 37% of them present only once. The starting material was CD4+ T cells from blood, cultured in vitro, obtained about 7 months after SARS-CoV-2 vaccination. These receptors were obtained from a human donor who had recovered from COVID-19. Both conserved end residues are part of each CDR3. The order of the fields is clone size, D gene, J gene, V gene, CDR3 DNA, CDR3 protein. A D gene is named only where the DNA matches it firmly. For some rows the clone size is stated as once, few or many, or as a class when expanded; others skip it.

few . TRBJ1-1 TRBV20-1 TGCAGTGCTAGAGATGTGAGTAGCGAAGCTTTCTTT CSARDVSSEAFF
. . TRBJ1-6 TRBV28 TGTGCCAGCAGTCAAGGGGGGGGAGATTCACCCCTCCACTTT CASSQGGGDSPLHF
few TRBD2 TRBJ2-5 TRBV15 TGTGCCACCAGCATGCAGAGGCGGGAGGCCCAGTACTTC CATSMQRREAQYF
few . TRBJ1-5 TRBV6-1 TGTGCCAGCAAAAAGATAGGGCCCAATCAGCCCCAGCATTTT CASKKIGPNQPQHF
. TRBD1 TRBJ2-7 TRBV11-1 TGTGCCAGCAGCTTACCGGGACAGGGCAGATACGAGCAGTACTTC CASSLPGQGRYEQYF
few . TRBJ2-7 TRBV6-5 TGTGCCAGCAGTTACGGTGGGTCCAGCTTTACCTACGAGCAGTACTTC CASSYGGSSFTYEQYF
. . TRBJ2-7 TRBV6-5 TGTGCCAGCAGTTACAGAACAGGGCAGGGCTCCTACGAGCAGTACTTC CASSYRTGQGSYEQYF
. . TRBJ2-5 TRBV5-7 TGTGCCAGCATCCAAGAGACCCAGTACTTC CASIQETQYF
. TRBD1 TRBJ1-1 TRBV6-1 TGTGCCAGCAGCCGGACAGGGGGAGGCACTGAAGCTTTCTTT CASSRTGGGTEAFF
. . TRBJ2-5 TRBV25-1 TGTGCCAGCAGTGCCATGGGGGGAACTGAGACCCAGTACTTC CASSAMGGTETQYF
. TRBD2 TRBJ2-3 TRBV6-1 TGTGCCAGCAGCCCTAGCGGTGGAGATACGCAGTATTTT CASSPSGGDTQYF
few . TRBJ1-2 TRBV6-5 TGTGCCAGCAGTTACTCGTCAGGCCAACGTGGCTACACCTTC CASSYSSGQRGYTF
. . TRBJ2-7 TRBV20-1 TGCAGTGCCGACCCACGGCGGATCTACGAGCAGTACTTC CSADPRRIYEQYF
. TRBD1 TRBJ1-2 TRBV28 TGTGCCAGCAGTTTGGGGTGGGGACAGGGGGCCCTCTTTGGGGGCTACACCTTC CASSLGWGQGALFGGYTF